This T cell receptor (beta chain) was identified in a study of T cell responses to AZD1222 COVID-19 vaccine. The germline CDR1 and CDR2 sequences are SGHAT and FQNNGV. The CDR3 is 12 amino acids. V was trimmed by 5 bases and J by 11 bases, leaving 15 bases between them. Repertoires were generated with immunoSEQ multiplex PCR, while TCRdb's copy carries only in-frame clones and drops some. The sample has approximately 150,000 clones; approximately 90% are singletons. Overall study findings and caveats: CD4 TCRs covered the whole spike, strongest at regions 160-218 and 743-854. Two doses of AZD1222 preceded a rise in Spike-specific TCR breadth and depth. Donors were largely white British and mainly female; clonal diversity was possibly underestimated. Baseline seropositives among AZD1222 recipients totaled only five to seven.

Of note for this clone: Its antigen is as yet unknown.

The sequencing used peripheral blood, collected 28 days after the second AZD1222 dose. This chain connects TRBV11-2 to TRBJ1-1; D unclear. The clonotype was recovered from an adult who received the AZD1222 COVID-19 vaccine. In DNA form, the CDR3 reads TGTGCCAGCAGCCCCAGTAGAACGTACGCTTTCTTT. It yields the protein CASSPSRTYAFF.